A selection of T cell receptor beta chains follows, all from one sample in a study of blood T cell repertoires in COVID-19. Libraries were prepared by immunoSEQ multiplex PCR; TCRdb keeps only in-frame clonotypes and omits some of them. The data show over 85,000 clones, under 75% seen once. The source material was peripheral blood. The receptor source for this set is a woman in her sixties with acute or convalescent COVID-19. CDR3s leave out the opening cysteine and the closing phenylalanine or tryptophan. Clone size, where shown, is once, few, many, or a class for clones that have expanded.

CDR3: ASSLWPGRNRGRLDTEAF
size: once
J: TRBJ1-1
V: TRBV5-8

CDR3: AWSVSGGNSPLH
size: many
J: TRBJ1-6
V: TRBV30

CDR3: ASSQEYRPSGGYT
size: NA
J: TRBJ1-2
V: TRBV4-3

CDR3: ASSSHYEQY
size: few
J: TRBJ2-7
V: TRBV5-5

CDR3: ASGAGTGGYEQY
size: NA
J: TRBJ2-7
V: TRBV28

CDR3: ASSEGGLQPQH
size: NA
J: TRBJ1-5
V: TRBV2

CDR3: ASSRASEGGELF
size: once
J: TRBJ2-2
V: TRBV10-2

CDR3: ASSEEGGFGYGYT
size: once
J: TRBJ1-2
V: TRBV6-1

CDR3: ATSDLTGYEQY
size: NA
J: TRBJ2-7
V: TRBV24-1

CDR3: ASSDSRPQSQPQH
size: NA
J: TRBJ1-5
V: TRBV2

CDR3: ASSFSGTVRTEAF
size: NA
J: TRBJ1-1
V: TRBV5-1

CDR3: AWSSRGRNTIY
size: NA
J: TRBJ1-3
V: TRBV30

CDR3: ASSLAYRTYEQY
size: NA
J: TRBJ2-7
V: TRBV5-6

CDR3: ASSQEFRSGLH
size: few
J: TRBJ1-6
V: TRBV3-1/TRBV3-2

CDR3: ASSPRRQTEFYGYT
size: few
J: TRBJ1-2
V: TRBV7-2

CDR3: ASSPDRARGSPLH
size: once
J: TRBJ1-6
V: TRBV3-1/TRBV3-2

CDR3: ASSYSFQNTGELF
size: NA
J: TRBJ2-2
V: TRBV6-5

CDR3: ASSPIGQGGQPQH
size: NA
J: TRBJ1-5
V: TRBV27

CDR3: ASSESGQGFQKLF
size: few
J: TRBJ1-4
V: TRBV6-1

CDR3: ASSPKVGGSTDTQY
size: once
J: TRBJ2-3
V: TRBV7-2

CDR3: ASSGGRVPGLNQPQH
size: NA
J: TRBJ1-5
V: TRBV19

CDR3: ASSLGRVARTEQF
size: NA
J: TRBJ2-1
V: TRBV11-3

CDR3: ATSLYTGELF
size: once
J: TRBJ2-2
V: TRBV5-1

CDR3: ASSLEAGGTDTQY
size: NA
J: TRBJ2-3
V: TRBV5-1

CDR3: ASSLAVSSYNEQF
size: NA
J: TRBJ2-1
V: TRBV19

CDR3: ASSEFGVYEQY
size: NA
J: TRBJ2-7
V: TRBV6-1

CDR3: AERSGVTDTQY
size: NA
J: TRBJ2-3
V: TRBV5-4

CDR3: ASSFRDRALEAF
size: NA
J: TRBJ1-1
V: TRBV27

CDR3: ASSAGTGFYEQY
size: NA
J: TRBJ2-7
V: TRBV10-1

CDR3: ASSVSQGQGNTEAF
size: NA
J: TRBJ1-1
V: TRBV9

CDR3: ASSNQAGGYNEQF
size: NA
J: TRBJ2-1
V: TRBV7-6

CDR3: ASSLSIAGTGNEKLF
size: NA
J: TRBJ1-4
V: TRBV7-2

CDR3: ASSIRGTGANVLT
size: NA
J: TRBJ2-6
V: TRBV19

CDR3: ASSPATGGVTYEQY
size: NA
J: TRBJ2-7
V: TRBV18